This is a list of T cell receptor beta chains from one sample in a study of control samples from healthy donors and cancer patients. The data were produced by immunoSEQ multiplex PCR, yet TCRdb's version contains in-frame clones alone and is incomplete. The sample consists of 95,000 to 100,000 clones, around nine tenths of them appearing once. The sample comprised blood. These receptors all come from a man aged 25-45 years in good health. Both conserved end residues are part of each CDR3. Each record gives: clone size, D gene, J gene, V gene, CDR3 DNA, CDR3 protein. A D gene is named only where the DNA matches it firmly. Only some rows state a clone size, as once, few, many or a class for expanded clones.

clone size: many
D gene: TRBD2
J gene: TRBJ2-1
V gene: TRBV6-4
CDR3 DNA: TGTGCCAGCAGTGAGAGCGGGAGTCCCGGAAATGAGCAGTTCTTC
CDR3 protein: CASSESGSPGNEQFF

clone size: -
D gene: -
J gene: TRBJ1-2
V gene: TRBV5-4
CDR3 DNA: TGTGCCAGCAGCTGGACGCAGGGAGACTATGGCTACACCTTC
CDR3 protein: CASSWTQGDYGYTF

clone size: few
D gene: TRBD2
J gene: TRBJ2-1
V gene: TRBV6-1
CDR3 DNA: TGTGCCAGCAGTGAAGGACTAGCGGGGGGCAATGAGCAGTTCTTC
CDR3 protein: CASSEGLAGGNEQFF

clone size: -
D gene: -
J gene: TRBJ2-3
V gene: TRBV12-5
CDR3 DNA: TGTGCTAGTGGTTTGGAGCTTCGAGATACGCAGTATTTT
CDR3 protein: CASGLELRDTQYF

clone size: -
D gene: -
J gene: TRBJ2-7
V gene: TRBV6-5
CDR3 DNA: TGTGCCAGCAGATTTGGGGCCGTCTACGAGCAGTACTTC
CDR3 protein: CASRFGAVYEQYF

clone size: once
D gene: -
J gene: TRBJ2-1
V gene: TRBV27
CDR3 DNA: TGTGCCAGCAGTTTCCGGGCCATAACCAGCAATGAGCAGTTCTTC
CDR3 protein: CASSFRAITSNEQFF

clone size: many
D gene: -
J gene: TRBJ1-1
V gene: TRBV4-3
CDR3 DNA: TGCGCCAGCAGCCGGGGAGACATGAACACTGAAGCTTTCTTT
CDR3 protein: CASSRGDMNTEAFF

clone size: -
D gene: TRBD1
J gene: TRBJ1-2
V gene: TRBV19
CDR3 DNA: TGTGCCAGTAGTAAGGGACAGGCTAACTACGGCTACACCTTC
CDR3 protein: CASSKGQANYGYTF

clone size: -
D gene: -
J gene: TRBJ1-4
V gene: TRBV19
CDR3 DNA: TGTGCCAGTAGTCCCTATTCCGGGACGGGGAATGAAAAACTGTTTTTT
CDR3 protein: CASSPYSGTGNEKLFF

clone size: -
D gene: -
J gene: TRBJ2-3
V gene: TRBV9
CDR3 DNA: TGTGCCAGCAGCGTGGCAGGACGGTGGATGACCACAGATACGCAGTATTTT
CDR3 protein: CASSVAGRWMTTDTQYF

clone size: -
D gene: -
J gene: TRBJ1-5
V gene: TRBV6-5
CDR3 DNA: TGTGCCAGCACTCTAAGACAGGTGGACCAGCCCCAGCATTTT
CDR3 protein: CASTLRQVDQPQHF

clone size: -
D gene: TRBD2
J gene: TRBJ2-1
V gene: TRBV6-2/TRBV6-3
CDR3 DNA: TGTGCCAGCAGCCTAGCGGCCGATTACAATGAGCAGTTCTTC
CDR3 protein: CASSLAADYNEQFF

clone size: -
D gene: TRBD2
J gene: TRBJ2-1
V gene: TRBV5-1
CDR3 DNA: TGCGCCAGCAGCTTGGGAGGGACTAGCGGTTATTCCTACAATGAGCAGTTCTTC
CDR3 protein: CASSLGGTSGYSYNEQFF

clone size: -
D gene: -
J gene: TRBJ2-7
V gene: TRBV18
CDR3 DNA: TGTGCCAGCTCACCCGGGACGGGACCCTACGAGCAGTACTTC
CDR3 protein: CASSPGTGPYEQYF

clone size: -
D gene: -
J gene: TRBJ1-5
V gene: TRBV7-9
CDR3 DNA: TGTGCCAGCAGCTTAGCGGGGGATGGTCAGCCCCAGCATTTT
CDR3 protein: CASSLAGDGQPQHF

clone size: -
D gene: -
J gene: TRBJ2-1
V gene: TRBV5-1
CDR3 DNA: TGCGCCAGCAGCCCGGGGGCGGAGCGGGGACGCAATGAGCAGTTCTTC
CDR3 protein: CASSPGAERGRNEQFF

clone size: -
D gene: -
J gene: TRBJ2-7
V gene: TRBV27
CDR3 DNA: TGTGCCAGCAGTTTCGGCCGGGGAGAGACTCGGGAGCAGTACTTC
CDR3 protein: CASSFGRGETREQYF

clone size: -
D gene: -
J gene: TRBJ2-3
V gene: TRBV9
CDR3 DNA: TGTGCCAGCAGCGTAGCGGGATCGAGTCCAGATACGCAGTATTTT
CDR3 protein: CASSVAGSSPDTQYF

clone size: -
D gene: TRBD2
J gene: TRBJ2-5
V gene: TRBV12-5
CDR3 DNA: TGTGCTAGTGGTGAGGGACTAGCGGGGGGGCAAGAGACCCAGTACTTC
CDR3 protein: CASGEGLAGGQETQYF